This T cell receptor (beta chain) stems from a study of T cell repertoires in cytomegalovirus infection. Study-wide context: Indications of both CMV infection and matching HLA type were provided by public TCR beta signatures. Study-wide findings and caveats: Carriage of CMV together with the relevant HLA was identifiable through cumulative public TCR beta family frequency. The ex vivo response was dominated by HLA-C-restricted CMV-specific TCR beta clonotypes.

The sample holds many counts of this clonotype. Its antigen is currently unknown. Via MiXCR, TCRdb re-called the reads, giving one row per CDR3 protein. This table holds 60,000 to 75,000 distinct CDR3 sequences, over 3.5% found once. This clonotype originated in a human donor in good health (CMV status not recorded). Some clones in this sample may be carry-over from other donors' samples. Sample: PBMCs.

CDR3 sequence (DNA): TGTGCCAGCAGCTTAGTGCCGGGTTGGAATTCACCCCTCCACTTT. Translated: CASSLVPGWNSPLHF. V gene TRBV7-2 combines with J gene TRBJ1-6, with no clear D. Germline lookup yields CDR1 SGHTA and CDR2 FQGNSA. Deletions cut 1 base from V and 7 bases from J, with 11 bases between. The CDR3 is made up of 15 amino acids.